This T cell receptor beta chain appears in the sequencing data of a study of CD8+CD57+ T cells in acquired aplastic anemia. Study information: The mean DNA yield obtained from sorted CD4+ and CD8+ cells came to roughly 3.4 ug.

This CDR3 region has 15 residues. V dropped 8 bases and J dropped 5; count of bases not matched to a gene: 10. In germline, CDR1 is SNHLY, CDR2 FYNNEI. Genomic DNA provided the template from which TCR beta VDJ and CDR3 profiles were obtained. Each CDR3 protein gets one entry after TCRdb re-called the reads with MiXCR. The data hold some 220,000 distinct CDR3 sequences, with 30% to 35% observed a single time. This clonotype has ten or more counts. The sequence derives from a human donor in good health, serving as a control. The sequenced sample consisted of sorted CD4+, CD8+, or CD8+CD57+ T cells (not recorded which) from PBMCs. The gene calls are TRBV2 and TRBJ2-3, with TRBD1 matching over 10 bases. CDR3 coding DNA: TGTGCCAGCCGTCGGGACAGGGGAGCGGGAGATACGCAGTATTTT. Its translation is CASRRDRGAGDTQYF.